The TCR beta chain described here comes from a study of T-cell reconstitution after alpha-beta-depleted transplantation in children. Study-wide results and limits: When one year had passed after transplant, most T-cell counts and diversity came from newly produced T cells. In patients about two months after transplant, alpha-beta T cells reportedly arose from several hundred expanded graft clones. Several patients had high TCRbeta diversity at day 60; it came from surviving recipient T cells and thymic progenitors.

Unique molecular identifiers were built into the TCRbeta library. TCRdb re-analysed the PCR reads in MiXCR, keeping a single row per CDR3 protein. The table lists approximately 520,000 distinct CDR3 sequences, roughly 11% of them singletons, with about 15% in the top ten. The CDR3 spans 10 residues. The germline CDR1 and CDR2 sequences are DFQATT and SNEGSKA (reference sequence). V gave up 6 bases and J gave up 10 bases, with 10 bases separating them. This clonotype has a handful of counts. Its antigen is unknown. The TCR sequence derives from a female patient younger than 10 who had a stem cell transplant for aplastic anemia, so the T cells may come from the graft donor. This chain uses TRBV20-1 with TRBJ2-1; no clear D gene. Specimen: PBMCs, mostly from graft donor cells, collected 180 days after TCRalphabeta/CD19-depleted stem cell transplant. Here the CDR3 reads CSAPNSEQFF. The CDR3 DNA sequence: TGCAGTGCGCCCAATAGCGAGCAGTTCTTC.